This TCR beta chain is drawn from a study of cytomegalovirus exposure and HLA in healthy donors. Unmatched junction bases numbered 5, after V lost 5 bases and J lost 2 bases. Germline values: CDR1 SQVTM, CDR2 ANQGSEA. CDR3 size: 13 residues. In nominal health when sampled, donors likely had unrecorded immune exposures nonetheless. Findings of the study overall: Later analysis identified a missense DCLRE1C variant that was linked to TCR beta V- and J-gene trimming. Productive rates of about 90% or about 30% were seen for most TCR beta V segments in an earlier analysis.

Vbeta (60) and Jbeta (13) primers were used in the PCR. Sequencing was performed with immunoSEQ multiplex PCR; in TCRdb, only in-frame clones are kept and a portion is missing. There are over 130,000 clones in the sample; around 90% occur only once, and about 0.51% lies in the top ten. Points on this clone: Its matching antigen is unknown.

The source is a woman aged 40 to 50 in good health and CMV-seronegative. Sequencing was carried out using PBMCs. This sequence joins TRBV29-1 and TRBJ2-7; 8 bases match TRBD1. The CDR3 DNA follows: TGCAGCGTTAGGACAGGGCCGACCTACGAGCAGTACTTC. Its protein is CSVRTGPTYEQYF.